This entry concerns a single T cell receptor (beta chain). The data derive from a study of technical replicates of blood from several donors. V lost 2 bases, J lost 0 bases, and 4 bases stayed unmatched. The V gene's germline CDR1 is SGHDT and CDR2 YYEEEE. The CDR3 covers 15 residues. Repertoires were generated with immunoSEQ multiplex PCR, while TCRdb's copy carries only in-frame clones and drops some. Of under 95,000 clones in the sample, 98% were seen once. The chain couples TRBV5-6 to TRBJ2-5, with 7 bases aligning to TRBD1. The receptor was isolated from a human donor in good health. Sequencing input: T cells isolated from PBMCs. The CDR3 DNA reads TGTGCCAGCAGCTTAACGGACAGGAACCAAGAGACCCAGTACTTC. Translated: CASSLTDRNQETQYF.